The 15 T cell receptor beta chains below all came from one sample that was sequenced in a study of human CD8 memory T cell subsets. Investigators built TCR beta libraries using UMI-labeled 5' RACE. For each CDR3 protein, TCRdb gives one entry from its re-call of the 5' RACE reads, without DNA. This repertoire includes 9,900 or so distinct CDR3 sequences. Sequencing was performed on CD8+ stem-like memory T cells (TSCM and TCM) sorted from PBMCs. Subset reported: stem-like memory CD8 T cells (TSTEM), CCR7+ PD-1- TIGIT-. These receptors were taken from a human donor in good health.

This rearrangement joins TRBV11-2 to TRBJ1-1; without DNA, the TCRdb call of TRBD1 cannot be checked. The CDR3 length is 13 residues. Germline lookup yields CDR1 SGHAT and CDR2 FQNNGV. Here the CDR3 reads CASSPETGSPAFF.

This sequence joins TRBV3-1 and TRBJ2-1. The CDR3 sequence is 14 residues long. From germline, CDR1 is LGHDT and CDR2 YNNKEL (reference sequence). CDR3 sequence: CASSHGVLGNEQFF.

CDR3 sequence: CAWSTPGLFNEQFF. This sequence joins TRBV30 and TRBJ2-1; TCRdb lists TRBD2, though no DNA is available to test this call. Germline V gene sequence: CDR1 GTSNPN, CDR2 SVGIG (reference sequence). The CDR3 loop spans 14 amino acids.

V and J are TRBV27 and TRBJ2-7; TCRdb gives TRBD1 as the D gene, but with no DNA this cannot be confirmed. CDR3 length: 12 amino acids. Germline V gene lookup returns CDR1 MNHEY and CDR2 SMNVEV (reference sequence). The CDR3 protein is CAVGDLLYEQYF.

V usage is TRBV7-9 and J usage is TRBJ2-5; TCRdb reports TRBD2, a call that lacks DNA to check it against. This CDR3 is 16 amino acids long. Germline V gene sequence: CDR1 SEHNR, CDR2 FQNEAQ (reference sequence). CDR3 sequence: CASSLGAEAGGETQYF.

The V gene is TRBV12-3 or TRBV12-4, the J gene TRBJ2-7; the D call from TCRdb, TRBD1, cannot be confirmed without DNA. CDR3 size: 13 residues. The CDR3 sequence is CASSFVRGHEQYF.

V and J are TRBV20-1 and TRBJ2-7. The CDR3 sequence is 14 residues long. In germline, CDR1 is DFQATT, CDR2 SNEGSKA (reference sequence). The CDR3 loop reads CSARNPGGSNEQYF.

J is TRBJ2-7 and V is TRBV11-2; without DNA, the TCRdb call of TRBD2 cannot be checked. CDR1 and CDR2 from the germline V gene are SGHAT and FQNNGV. This CDR3 is 16 amino acids long. The CDR3 here is CASSLVLAGGHHEQYF.

CDR3 protein: CASSTGGQRYNEQFF. The genes are TRBV9 and TRBJ2-1; TCRdb selects TRBD1, and the lack of DNA leaves this call unchecked. Germline CDR1 SGDLS, CDR2 YYNGEE. The CDR3 covers 15 residues. The whole variable domain, filled in from reference TRBV9 and TRBJ2-1, reads DSGVTQTPKHLITATGQRVTLRCSPRSGDLSVYWYQQSLDQGLQFLIQYYNGEERAKGNILERFSAQQFPDLHSELNLSSLELGDSALYFCASSTGGQRYNEQFFGPGTRLTVL.

V is TRBV20-1 and J is TRBJ1-4; no DNA is available, so the TRBD1 call from TCRdb remains unchecked. The CDR3 runs 17 residues. Germline loops: CDR1 DFQATT, CDR2 SNEGSKA (reference sequence). CDR3 in amino acids: CSARGTGSRGNNEKLFF.

The rearrangement links TRBV2 to TRBJ2-5. Germline V lookup: CDR1 SNHLY, CDR2 FYNNEI. This CDR3 spans 13 amino acids. This CDR3 is CASNGVRQETQYF.

This chain connects TRBV4-1 to TRBJ1-5. CDR3 length: 16 residues. Per the germline V gene, CDR1 is MGHRA and CDR2 is YSYEKL. This CDR3 is CASSQGVQGSNQPQHF.

The gene calls are TRBV9 and TRBJ2-7; the TCRdb call, TRBD1, lacks DNA for checking. CDR1 is SGDLS, CDR2 YYNGEE, per germline. This CDR3 region has 14 residues. The CDR3 protein is CASSPGGGTYEQYF.

Judged by frequency, this clonotype is medium-sized. The CDR3: CASSQGGDNNEQFF. The chain recombines TRBV14 with TRBJ2-1. CDR1 is SGHDN, CDR2 FVKESK, per germline. The CDR3 is 14 amino acids.

According to its frequency, this clonotype is medium-sized. V and J are TRBV29-1 and TRBJ2-2; TCRdb reports TRBD1, a call that lacks DNA to check it against. The CDR3 covers 15 residues. From germline, CDR1 is SQVTM and CDR2 ANQGSEA. CDR3 protein: CSVEVDRGRPGELFF.